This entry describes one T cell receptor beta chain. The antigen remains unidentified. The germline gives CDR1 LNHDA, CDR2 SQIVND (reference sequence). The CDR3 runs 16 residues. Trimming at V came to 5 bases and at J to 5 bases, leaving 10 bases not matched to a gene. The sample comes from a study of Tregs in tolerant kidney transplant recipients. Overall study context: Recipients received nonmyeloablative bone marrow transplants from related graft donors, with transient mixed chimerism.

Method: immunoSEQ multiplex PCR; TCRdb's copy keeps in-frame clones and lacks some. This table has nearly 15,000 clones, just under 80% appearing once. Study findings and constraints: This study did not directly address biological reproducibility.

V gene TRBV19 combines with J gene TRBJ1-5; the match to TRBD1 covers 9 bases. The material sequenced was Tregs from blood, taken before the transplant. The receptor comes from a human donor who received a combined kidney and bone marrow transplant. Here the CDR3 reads CASSPGIDRGDQPQHF. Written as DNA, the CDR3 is TGTGCCAGTAGTCCGGGAATAGACAGGGGGGATCAGCCCCAGCATTTT.